The source of this TCR beta chain is a study of blood T cell repertoires in COVID-19. Study at large: The United States, Italy and Spain provided the acute and convalescent COVID-19 samples. From T cells, B-cell-depleted T cells, or PBMCs came the material, which was cDNA or gDNA.

Under the authors' procedure: Reference gene primer amplification yielded estimated nucleated cell counts. The data were produced by immunoSEQ multiplex PCR, yet TCRdb's version contains in-frame clones alone and is incomplete. Clone size and V and J calls were adopted from that table, with D and trimming inferred from the DNA. The sample holds 59,000 or so clones, 70% to 85% seen once. Germline loops: CDR1 SGDLS, CDR2 YYNGEE. Deletions cut 3 bases from V and 4 bases from J, with 11 bases between. The CDR3 has 15 residues. The receptor comes from a man aged 55-75 years with acute or convalescent COVID-19. Input material: peripheral blood. The chain couples TRBV9 to TRBJ1-6, with D possibly TRBD1 on 6 matching bases. The CDR3 DNA follows: TGTGCCAGCAGCGGAGAAAGGGGGTATAATTCACCCCTCCACTTT. Protein sequence: CASSGERGYNSPLHF. Full variable domain (rest looked up from reference TRBV9 and TRBJ1-6): DSGVTQTPKHLITATGQRVTLRCSPRSGDLSVYWYQQSLDQGLQFLIQYYNGEERAKGNILERFSAQQFPDLHSELNLSSLELGDSALYFCASSGERGYNSPLHFGNGTRLTVT.